The TCR beta chain under discussion was sequenced for a study of cytomegalovirus exposure and HLA in healthy donors. Study overall: An earlier analysis identified approximately 120 million unique TCR beta sequences in some 180 million T cells. Whole-study results and caveats: Presence/absence analyses supposed approximately even sequencing depth among donors. A few chains tied to CMV proved CMV antigen-specific in vitro.

V shed 2 bases and J shed 3 bases, with 13 bases lying between them. The CDR3 has 15 residues. CDR1 is LNHDA, CDR2 SQIVND, per germline (reference sequence). A multiplex PCR was run with 60 Vbeta primers and 13 Jbeta primers. The assay was immunoSEQ multiplex PCR, and TCRdb's table has in-frame clones only and misses some. Of around 61,000 clones in the sample, around 62% were seen once. Details on this clone: Its antigen remains unknown.

The V gene is TRBV19, the J gene TRBJ1-2, with D tentatively TRBD1 (5 bases). The TCR sequence derives from a man aged 35-49 years in good health and CMV-seropositive. The material sequenced was PBMCs. As DNA, the CDR3 is TGTGCCAGTAGTATACCTACCCGGACATACTATGGCTACACCTTC. Translation: CASSIPTRTYYGYTF.